The 31 T cell receptor beta chains given below trace back to one sample, sequenced in a study of blood T cell repertoires in COVID-19. Libraries were prepared by immunoSEQ multiplex PCR; TCRdb keeps only in-frame clonotypes and omits some of them. The data contain roughly 120,000 clones, about 70% of them singletons. Sequencing was performed on peripheral blood. The receptor set was obtained from a man at least 80 years old with COVID-19, enrolled during active disease.

The chain joins TRBV7-3 to TRBJ2-1; possible D gene TRBD1, 6 bases. V was shortened by 1 base and J by 13 bases, with 14 bases between the two germline ends. The CDR3 has 13 residues. CDR1 and CDR2 (germline): SGHTA, FQGTGA. The CDR3 protein is CASSLNGQGQQFF. The CDR3 DNA follows: TGTGCCAGCAGCTTAAACGGGCAGGGGCAACAGTTCTTC.

The chain is built from TRBV7-3 and TRBJ1-1; D gene unclear. Trimming removed 5 bases at V and 2 bases at J, with 12 bases between. Germline assignment: CDR1 SGHTA and CDR2 FQGTGA. The CDR3 spans 14 residues. DNA of the CDR3: TGTGCCAGCAGCCTTTCAGCGGTTAACACTGAAGCTTTCTTT. It translates to CASSLSAVNTEAFF.

This clone appeared a single time. The chain carries TRBV11-3 and TRBJ2-1, with 8 bases identical to TRBD2. The germline V gene encodes CDR1 SGHNT and CDR2 YENEEA. Trimming took 3 bases from V and 8 from J; bases not matched to a gene: 9. CDR3 length: 15 residues. Here the CDR3 DNA reads TGTGCCAGCAGCTTTAGCGGGACCCCGAGCGATGAGCAGTTCTTC. Protein: CASSFSGTPSDEQFF.

The J gene is TRBJ1-6, the V gene TRBV7-2; 7 positions match TRBD1. This CDR3 has 15 residues. V trimming: 5 bases; J trimming: 6 bases; junction bases outside the gene matches: 7. The germline gives CDR1 SGHTA, CDR2 FQGNSA. The CDR3 spells CASSILTGSNSPLHF. CDR3 DNA sequence: TGTGCCAGCAGCATTCTGACAGGGAGTAATTCACCCCTCCACTTT.

This chain joins TRBV5-1 and TRBJ2-7; D is uncertain. Germline V CDR1 and CDR2: SGHRS, YFSETQ. V was pared by 0 bases and J by 3 bases, with 10 bases between. The CDR3 covers 14 residues. For the CDR3, the DNA is TGCGCCAGCAGCTTGGAAATTCGAGGCTACGAGCAGTACTTC. This encodes CASSLEIRGYEQYF.

The CDR3 is CASSLGQGRREQYF. CDR3 in DNA: TGTGCCAGCAGCTTGGGACAGGGACGTCGGGAGCAGTACTTC. This chain joins TRBV2 and TRBJ2-7; 9 nucleotides match TRBD1. The germline V gene has CDR1 SNHLY and CDR2 FYNNEI. V was pared by 6 bases and J by 7 bases, with 10 bases of the junction left unmatched. The CDR3 totals 14 residues.

The DNA of the CDR3 is TGTGCCAGCAGCCAGGGGGGACTAGCGGGGAGGGTCAATGAGCAGTTCTTC. This gives the protein CASSQGGLAGRVNEQFF. The chain couples TRBV3-1 (or the pseudogene TRBV3-2) to TRBJ2-1; 13 nucleotides match TRBD2. Losses at the gene ends were 3 bases for V and 6 bases for J; bases not matched to a gene: 8. Germline V gene sequence: CDR1 LGHDT, CDR2 YNNKEL (reference sequence). The CDR3 sequence is 17 residues long.

This chain joins TRBV6-5 and TRBJ2-7; D unclear. V was clipped by 4 bases and J by 3 bases, with 10 bases between them. Germline CDR1 reads MNHEY; CDR2 reads SVGAGI. The CDR3 is 13 amino acids. The CDR3 loop reads CASSSDPGYEQYF. In nucleotides, the CDR3 is TGTGCCAGCAGTTCCGACCCAGGCTACGAGCAGTACTTC.

At least ten counts were recorded for this clone. The chain recombines TRBV7-2 with TRBJ1-6; D gene uncertain. This CDR3 contains 12 residues. Trimming removed 0 bases from V and 8 bases from J, with 2 bases in between. Germline CDR1 SGHTA, CDR2 FQGNSA. The CDR3 reads CASSLAYSPLHF. CDR3 DNA sequence: TGTGCCAGCAGCTTAGCCTATTCACCCCTCCACTTT.

The J gene is TRBJ1-5, the V gene TRBV2; no definite D call. The CDR3 loop spans 13 amino acids. V dropped 6 bases and J dropped 1 base, with 7 bases sitting between them. CDR1 is SNHLY and CDR2 is FYNNEI in the germline V gene. The CDR3 nucleotides are TGTGCCAGCAGCGGAGAGAGCAATCAGCCCCAGCATTTT. This sequence encodes CASSGESNQPQHF.

The V and J genes are TRBV5-4 and TRBJ2-1; TRBD2 matches 10 bases. This CDR3 has 18 amino acids. The germline V gene encodes CDR1 SGHNT and CDR2 YYREEE (reference sequence). V lost 3 bases, J lost 4 bases, and 13 bases stayed unmatched. CDR3 coding DNA: TGTGCCAGCAGCTCCGGACTGAGCGGGAGGGCCTCTTACAATGAGCAGTTCTTC. It yields the protein CASSSGLSGRASYNEQFF.

This clone was observed a few times. The rearrangement joins TRBV4-2 to TRBJ2-1; possibly TRBD1 for D (7 bases). CDR3 length equals 16 residues. The germline V gene has CDR1 LGHNA and CDR2 YNFKEQ. Trimming cost V 4 bases and J 0 bases, with 13 bases left between them. CDR3 in amino acids: CASSPSGGISYNEQFF. In DNA, the CDR3 is TGTGCCAGCAGCCCTTCAGGGGGGATCTCCTACAATGAGCAGTTCTTC.

The genes are TRBV3-1 (or the pseudogene TRBV3-2) and TRBJ1-3; 7 bases match TRBD1. The CDR3 is 15 amino acids. CDR1 is LGHDT and CDR2 is YNNKEL in the germline V gene (reference sequence). The ends lost 1 base at V and 4 bases at J; junction bases unmatched: 4. The CDR3 spells CASSQGGGQGNTIYF. CDR3 bases: TGTGCCAGCAGCCAAGGTGGGGGACAGGGAAACACCATATATTTT.

The V and J genes are TRBV27 and TRBJ2-2; D is possibly TRBD2 (6 bases). The CDR3 is 16 residues long. Trimming took 0 bases from V and 5 from J, leaving 13 bases between them. Germline V CDR1 and CDR2: MNHEY, SMNVEV (reference sequence). The CDR3 spells CASSLSPGRMTGELFF. The CDR3 coding sequence is TGTGCCAGCAGTTTATCGCCAGGGAGGATGACCGGGGAGCTGTTTTTT.

The chain has TRBV6-2 or TRBV6-3 and TRBJ2-7, with D possibly being TRBD1 (6 bases). The CDR3 has 14 residues. CDR1 and CDR2 (germline): MNHEY, SVGEGT. The V gene lost 6 bases and the J gene lost 4 bases, with 16 bases spanning the gap. The CDR3 here is CASSRAQGLYEQYF. The CDR3 DNA reads TGTGCCAGCAGCAGAGCACAGGGCCTTTACGAGCAGTACTTC.

The chain carries TRBV7-9 and TRBJ2-5; D is unclear. CDR3 size: 14 residues. Per germline, CDR1 SEHNR and CDR2 FQNEAQ (reference sequence). V lost 3 bases, J lost 4 bases, and 12 bases lay in between. CDR3 in DNA: TGTGCCAGCAGCTTTTTTCTATCGGGAGAGACCCAGTACTTC. Protein: CASSFFLSGETQYF.

The chain links TRBV10-3 to TRBJ2-4, with 7 bases matching TRBD1. V lost 6 bases, J lost 1 base, and 9 bases stayed unmatched. The CDR3 spans 16 residues. Germline V lookup: CDR1 ENHRY, CDR2 SYGVKD. DNA for the CDR3: TGTGCCATCAGGAAGGGGGACAGCGAGGCCAAAAACATTCAGTACTTC. It encodes CAIRKGDSEAKNIQYF.

This clone has just a few counts. The V call is TRBV27, the J call TRBJ2-7; the match to TRBD2 covers 13 bases. Germline CDR1 and CDR2: MNHEY and SMNVEV (reference sequence). This CDR3 has 17 amino acids. V lost 2 bases, J lost 5 bases, and 9 bases stayed unmatched. Written as DNA, the CDR3 is TGTGCCAGCAGTTTAATACTAGCGGGAGGGCCGTCTAACGAGCAGTACTTC. Translating gives CASSLILAGGPSNEQYF.

The rearrangement joins TRBV15 to TRBJ2-1; perhaps TRBD2 as D (5 bases). CDR3 length equals 16 residues. With 3 bases removed from V and 8 bases from J, the gap between germline ends came to 20 bases. Germline-derived CDR1 and CDR2 are LNHNV and YYDKDF (reference sequence). The DNA for the CDR3 is TGTGCCACCAGCAGTCCCGGTAGTAGCGCGGACTATGAGCAGTTCTTC. Protein: CATSSPGSSADYEQFF.

This rearrangement joins TRBV28 to TRBJ2-1; D might be TRBD2 (5 bases). Deletions cut 6 bases from V and 1 base from J, with 7 bases between. The germline V gene encodes CDR1 MDHEN and CDR2 SYDVKM. This CDR3 region has 13 residues. This chain's CDR3 is CASSRRSYNEQFF. The DNA of the CDR3 is TGTGCCAGCAGCCGGAGGTCCTACAATGAGCAGTTCTTC.

This clone was recorded a few times. The V call is TRBV5-8, the J call TRBJ2-5; the D gene is possibly TRBD2 (6 bases). CDR3 length: 16 residues. The V gene lost 0 bases and the J gene lost 4 bases, with 16 bases spanning the gap. Looked up from germline, CDR1 is SGHTS and CDR2 is YDEGEE. Here the CDR3 DNA reads TGTGCCAGCAGCTTGGGGGGGGAGGCCCAAGGAGAGACCCAGTACTTC. Translation gives CASSLGGEAQGETQYF. Full variable domain (outside the CDR3, taken from reference TRBV5-8 and TRBJ2-5): EAGVTQSPTHLIKTRGQQATLRCSPISGHTSVYWYQQALGLGLQFLLWYDEGEERNRGNFPPRFSGRQFPNYSSELNVNALELEDSALYLCASSLGGEAQGETQYFGPGTRLLVL.

V usage is TRBV24-1 and J usage is TRBJ2-5, with 8 bases lining up with TRBD1. V was clipped by 4 bases and J by 2 bases; unmatched bases: 8. Per germline, CDR1 KGHDR and CDR2 SFDVKD. This CDR3 contains 16 residues. In DNA form, the CDR3 reads TGTGCCACCAGTGAGCCGAGACAGGGGAGACAAGAGACCCAGTACTTC. This sequence encodes CATSEPRQGRQETQYF.

Comment on this clone: A much bigger clone sits one base away, suggesting this may be a read error. Other DNA sequences from this sample encode an identical CDR3 as well. This sequence joins TRBV5-4 and TRBJ2-7; TRBD1 agrees at 7 bases. Germline lookup yields CDR1 SGHNT and CDR2 YYREEE (reference sequence). The CDR3 runs 13 residues. The CDR3 sequence is CASSSDRAYEQYF. The CDR3 nucleotides are TGTGCCAGCAGTTCTGACAGGGCCTACGAGCAGTACTTT. The full variable domain, completed using reference TRBV5-4 and TRBJ2-7, is ETGVTQSPTHLIKTRGQQVTLRCSSQSGHNTVSWYQQALGQGPQFIFQYYREEENGRGNFPPRFSGLQFPNYSSELNVNALELDDSALYLCASSSDRAYEQYFGPGTRLTVT.

In regard to this clone: Other DNA sequences in the sample encode the same CDR3. This chain connects TRBV6-5 to TRBJ1-2; TRBD1 might be the D (5 bases). The CDR3 sequence is 16 residues long. The V gene's germline CDR1 is MNHEY and CDR2 SVGAGI. Trimming took 2 bases from V and 3 from J, leaving 16 bases between them. The CDR3 DNA follows: TGTGCCAGCAGTTACATGGGGCAGGGCTTTTACTATGGCTACACCTTC. Residues: CASSYMGQGFYYGYTF.

The V and J genes are TRBV7-8 and TRBJ2-7; D is perhaps TRBD2 (6 bases). The CDR3 spans 17 residues. The ends were cut back, 5 bases at V and 2 bases at J, with 22 bases in the middle. CDR1 is SGHVS and CDR2 is FQNEAQ in the germline V gene. The CDR3, as DNA: TGTGCCAGCAGCCCGAATCGTCCGGGGCGGGATACCTACGAGCAGTACTTC. Translating it yields CASSPNRPGRDTYEQYF. The full variable domain, with the rest looked up from reference TRBV7-8 and TRBJ2-7, is GAGVSQSPRYKVAKRGQDVALRCDPISGHVSLFWYQQALGQGPEFLTYFQNEAQLDKSGLPSDRFFAERPEGSVSTLKIQRTQQEDSAVYLCASSPNRPGRDTYEQYFGPGTRLTVT.

The chain combines TRBV28 with TRBJ2-7; a weak D match, TRBD1 (5 bases). CDR1 MDHEN and CDR2 SYDVKM come from the germline V gene. The V gene lost 6 bases and the J gene lost 0 bases, with 9 bases spanning the gap. The CDR3 totals 13 residues. Written as DNA, the CDR3 is TGTGCCAGCAGGCTGGGGCTCTCCTACGAGCAGTACTTC. Translation gives CASRLGLSYEQYF.

The sample holds one count of this clone. The chain recombines TRBV19 with TRBJ2-2; the match to TRBD2 covers 12 bases. The J segment lost 4 bases and the V segment lost 8 bases, leaving 5 bases of the junction unmatched. This CDR3 comprises 15 residues. Per the germline V gene, CDR1 is LNHDA and CDR2 is SQIVND (reference sequence). Here the CDR3 reads CASSSGRAVTGELFF. CDR3 sequence (DNA): TGTGCCAGTTCTAGCGGGAGGGCCGTCACCGGGGAGCTGTTTTTT. Filled out from reference TRBV19 and TRBJ2-2, the complete variable domain reads DGGITQSPKYLFRKEGQNVTLSCEQNLNHDAMYWYRQDPGQGLRLIYYSQIVNDFQKGDIAEGYSVSREKKESFPLTVTSAQKNPTAFYLCASSSGRAVTGELFFGEGSRLTVL.

The chain employs TRBV5-4 and TRBJ1-2; D not certain. The V gene lost 0 bases and the J gene lost 3 bases, with 9 bases spanning the gap. From germline, CDR1 is SGHNT and CDR2 YYREEE (reference sequence). The CDR3 is 14 residues long. The CDR3 is CASSLVGVDYGYTF. The CDR3, as DNA: TGTGCCAGCAGCTTGGTCGGGGTAGACTATGGCTACACCTTC. Full variable domain (remainder filled in from reference TRBV5-4 and TRBJ1-2): ETGVTQSPTHLIKTRGQQVTLRCSSQSGHNTVSWYQQALGQGPQFIFQYYREEENGRGNFPPRFSGLQFPNYSSELNVNALELDDSALYLCASSLVGVDYGYTFGSGTRLTVV.

For this clone: In this CDR3 the conserved last residue, phenylalanine or tryptophan, is missing, so a read error is likely. The limits of the CDR3 on the DNA are not certain, so only TCRdb's listed CDR3 is given. This chain links TRBV28 with TRBJ2-7; no check of the table's D call, TRBD2, against the DNA was made. Inclusive of both ends, the CDR3 amounts to 14 amino acids. The V gene's germline CDR1 is MDHEN and CDR2 SYDVKM. CDR3: CASRFLRSVAGNRG.

The chain is built from TRBV7-2 and TRBJ1-5; TRBD1 might be the D (5 bases). V gave up 1 base and J gave up 6 bases, with 10 bases separating them. This CDR3 comprises 14 residues. Germline V gene lookup returns CDR1 SGHTA and CDR2 FQGNSA. CDR3 bases: TGTGCCAGCAGCTTAGATGCCGGGGGTCAGCCCCAGCATTTT. It encodes CASSLDAGGQPQHF.

The chain links TRBV25-1 to TRBJ1-1; TRBD1 agrees at 7 bases. There are 13 residues in the CDR3. Trimming cost V 6 bases and J 4 bases; bases outside gene matches: 5. In germline, CDR1 is MGHDK, CDR2 SYGVNS. CDR3 in DNA: TGTGCCAGCAGCCCGGCAGGGGGCACTGAAGCTTTCTTT. It is translated as CASSPAGGTEAFF.